The 2 T cell receptor beta chains below were found in one sample sequenced in a study of T cells in localized non-small cell lung cancer. The assay was immunoSEQ multiplex PCR, and TCRdb's table has in-frame clones only and misses some. In the table there are several hundred clones, 20% to 25% of which are singletons. This sample comprised lung tumor tissue, obtained before any cancer treatment. Source of these receptors: a female donor at least 60 years old with stage II squamous cell lung carcinoma.

The chain couples TRBV7-6 to TRBJ2-4; a possible D gene is TRBD1 (5 bases). Germline V gene lookup returns CDR1 SGHVS and CDR2 FNYEAQ. V dropped 2 bases and J dropped 0 bases, with 14 bases sitting between them. The length of the CDR3 is 17 residues. CDR3 protein: CASSLYRQRLAKNIQYF. CDR3 bases: TGTGCCAGCAGCTTATACCGACAGCGTTTAGCCAAAAACATTCAGTACTTC.

The chain has TRBV19 and TRBJ1-5; TRBD1 is a possible D gene (6 bases). Germline loops: CDR1 LNHDA, CDR2 SQIVND (reference sequence). V lost 10 bases and J 1 base, leaving 14 bases between the germline ends. CDR3 size: 14 residues. CDR3 in amino acids: CATRYRESNQPQHF. The CDR3 bases are TGTGCCACCCGCTACAGGGAAAGCAATCAGCCCCAGCATTTT.